This T cell receptor (beta chain) was identified during a study of shared T cell receptors in the human thymus. Per germline, CDR1 SGHRS and CDR2 YFSETQ. The CDR3 length is 18 residues. Unmatched junction bases numbered 12, after V lost 4 bases and J lost 0 bases. Measured with immunoSEQ multiplex PCR; TCRdb has only the in-frame clones, and not every one. The sample has some 700,000 clones, approximately 85% seen once; the top ten hold 0.008% to 0.011%. This same sample was also taken into another study, of human thymus T cells. That investigation notes: Resections from corrective heart surgery provided thymus tissue. Seemingly biased V and J gene usage marked thymic and blood repertoires.

The clonotype was recovered from a girl less than two years old with a congenital heart defect. The sample was thymocytes. This sequence joins TRBV5-1 and TRBJ2-2; 7 positions match TRBD1. This CDR3 is CASSPGTDLSSNTGELFF. In DNA, the CDR3 is TGCGCCAGCAGCCCAGGGACAGATCTAAGCTCGAACACCGGGGAGCTGTTTTTT.